This is a list of T cell receptor beta chains from one sample in a study of blood T cell repertoires in COVID-19. The table came from immunoSEQ multiplex PCR; TCRdb's copy has only in-frame clones and leaves some out. The sample lists a few hundred thousand clones; more than 75% were seen once. Sequenced input: PBMCs or T cells enriched from blood (not recorded which). The origin of the receptors is a middle-aged woman with acute COVID-19. The CDR3 runs from the conserved cysteine through the conserved F or W. A D gene is named only where the DNA matches it firmly. The size of a clone is reported for some rows only, either as once, few or many, or as a class for expanded clones.

v_gene	j_gene	abundance	d_gene	CDR3aa	CDR3nt
TRBV19	TRBJ1-5	-	TRBD1	CATPGTGYSNQPQHF	TGTGCCACCCCCGGGACAGGCTATAGCAATCAGCCCCAGCATTTT
TRBV5-1	TRBJ1-1	-	-	CASSQGQYRMNTEAFF	TGCGCCAGCAGCCAAGGACAGTACCGTATGAACACTGAAGCTTTCTTT
TRBV21-1	TRBJ1-5	-	-	CASSKGGTGERESNQPQHF	TGTGCCAGCAGCAAAGGGGGGACAGGGGAACGGGAAAGCAATCAGCCCCAGCATTTT
TRBV3-1/TRBV3-2	TRBJ1-1	-	TRBD1	CASSPRQGNTEAFF	TGTGCCAGCAGCCCCCGACAGGGGAACACTGAAGCTTTCTTT
TRBV9	TRBJ1-1	once	-	CASSVEVSGEQAEAFF	TGTGCCAGCAGCGTAGAGGTCAGCGGCGAGCAGGCTGAAGCTTTCTTT
TRBV6-5	TRBJ1-2	-	-	CASSPGTKNDGYTF	TGTGCCAGCAGCCCCGGGACAAAGAATGATGGCTACACCTTC
TRBV30	TRBJ1-1	-	TRBD1	CAWSTGQGFTEAFF	TGTGCCTGGAGCACGGGACAGGGATTCACTGAAGCTTTCTTT
TRBV29-1	TRBJ1-1	-	TRBD1	CSVEGLLTGDFEAFF	TGCAGCGTTGAAGGTCTCCTTACAGGGGACTTTGAAGCTTTCTTT
TRBV4-3	TRBJ1-4	-	TRBD1	CASSQVGQGGEKLFF	TGCGCCAGCAGCCAAGTGGGACAGGGAGGGGAAAAACTGTTTTTT
TRBV2	TRBJ2-2	-	TRBD1	CARGQGNTGELFF	TGTGCCAGAGGACAGGGGAACACCGGGGAGCTGTTTTTT
TRBV11-2	TRBJ2-7	-	TRBD2	CASSFGGSWTYEQYF	TGTGCCAGCAGCTTCGGCGGGAGTTGGACCTACGAGCAGTACTTC
TRBV5-5	TRBJ1-2	many	-	CASSLTPVSGYTF	TGTGCCAGCAGCTTGACCCCAGTTTCTGGCTACACCTTC
TRBV28	TRBJ2-5	-	TRBD1	CASSLRTGGLGETQYF	TGTGCCAGCAGTTTACGGACAGGGGGGTTAGGAGAGACCCAGTACTTC
TRBV11-2	TRBJ2-1	-	-	CASSHGVAGYNEQFF	TGTGCCAGCAGCCACGGGGTGGCGGGGTACAATGAGCAGTTCTTC
TRBV12-3/TRBV12-4	TRBJ1-6	-	-	CASSFSGTPLHF	TGTGCCAGCAGTTTCTCAGGGACACCCCTCCACTTT
TRBV28	TRBJ2-5	once	-	CASRNRTLAYQETQYF	TGTGCCAGCCGAAACCGTACTCTAGCGTACCAAGAGACCCAGTACTTC
TRBV7-2	TRBJ2-1	-	-	CASSPGTSYNEQFF	TGTGCCAGCAGCCCCGGGACTTCCTACAATGAGCAGTTCTTC
TRBV29-1	TRBJ2-1	-	TRBD1	CSVDKDRAYEQFF	TGCAGCGTCGATAAGGACAGGGCTTATGAGCAGTTCTTC
TRBV6-5	TRBJ1-4	-	TRBD1	CASRTGTGTEKLFF	TGTGCCAGCAGGACCGGGACAGGGACTGAAAAACTGTTTTTT
TRBV5-1	TRBJ2-3	-	TRBD2	CASSLVYGGRGTDTQYF	TGCGCCAGCAGCTTGGTGTACGGCGGGAGGGGCACAGATACGCAGTATTTT
TRBV6-5	TRBJ2-3	-	-	CASSPGADTQYF	TGTGCCAGCAGCCCCGGGGCAGATACGCAGTATTTT
TRBV12-3/TRBV12-4	TRBJ2-6	-	-	CASSSFGANVLTF	TGTGCCAGCAGCTCCTTCGGGGCCAACGTCCTGACTTTC
TRBV5-4	TRBJ1-6	-	TRBD1	CASSQTTGVNSPLHF	TGTGCCAGCAGCCAAACCACAGGGGTTAATTCACCCCTCCACTTT
TRBV19	TRBJ2-4	-	TRBD2	CASSILAGGRVNIQYF	TGTGCCAGTAGTATCTTGGCGGGAGGAAGGGTAAACATTCAGTACTTC
TRBV11-2	TRBJ1-2	-	-	CASMRLGQNGHTF	TGTGCCAGCATGAGGCTAGGTCAGAATGGTCACACCTTC
TRBV28	TRBJ1-5	-	-	CASSLFPRQYSNQPQHF	TGTGCCAGCAGTTTATTCCCGCGACAGTATAGCAATCAGCCCCAGCATTTT
TRBV18	TRBJ2-5	-	TRBD2	CASSPPVPSGGGIQETQYF	TGTGCCAGCTCACCACCGGTCCCCAGCGGGGGGGGCATACAAGAGACCCAGTACTTC
TRBV7-2	TRBJ1-5	-	-	CASSFSQADNQPQHF	TGTGCCAGCAGCTTTTCACAGGCCGATAATCAGCCCCAGCATTTT
TRBV7-2	TRBJ2-3	-	-	CASSLGVLRNTQYF	TGTGCCAGCAGCTTAGGAGTCTTGAGGAATACGCAGTATTTT
TRBV19	TRBJ2-1	-	TRBD2	CASSRLAASNEQFF	TGTGCCAGTAGTAGGCTAGCGGCCTCCAATGAGCAGTTCTTC
TRBV7-3	TRBJ2-5	-	-	CASSHSPLSGQETQYF	TGTGCCAGCAGCCACTCGCCATTATCGGGGCAAGAGACCCAGTACTTC
TRBV4-1	TRBJ2-1	-	-	CASSQDGTNSHNEQFF	TGCGCCAGCAGCCAAGATGGTACGAATAGCCACAATGAGCAGTTCTTC
TRBV29-1	TRBJ2-7	-	TRBD1	CSVVRDRGYEQYF	TGCAGCGTTGTCAGGGACAGGGGTTACGAGCAGTACTTC
TRBV28	TRBJ2-7	-	TRBD1	CASSGGQGAFYEQYF	TGTGCCAGCAGTGGGGGACAGGGGGCTTTCTACGAGCAGTACTTC
TRBV12-5	TRBJ2-1	-	TRBD2	CASGSRKGLAGEYNEQFF	TGTGCTAGTGGTTCCCGGAAGGGACTAGCGGGGGAGTACAATGAGCAGTTCTTC
TRBV15	TRBJ2-1	-	TRBD1	CATRLPGGRDEQFF	TGTGCCACGAGACTTCCAGGGGGTCGGGATGAGCAGTTCTTC
TRBV5-4	TRBJ2-5	-	-	CASSRPDLLVQETQYF	TGTGCCAGCAGCCGACCAGACTTACTAGTCCAAGAGACCCAGTACTTC
TRBV29-1	TRBJ1-4	once	TRBD1	CSVEGTGERGSEKLFF	TGCAGCGTTGAAGGGACAGGGGAACGCGGGAGTGAAAAACTGTTTTTT
TRBV19	TRBJ1-5	-	-	CASSPGIEPQHF	TGTGCCAGTAGTCCTGGCATCGAGCCCCAGCATTTT
TRBV28	TRBJ2-1	-	-	CASSLSPPNEQFF	TGTGCCAGCAGTTTATCTCCCCCGAATGAGCAGTTCTTC